The clone carrying this TCR beta chain was observed at least ten times. Its antigen remains unknown. The data derive from a study of spatial heterogeneity in lung cancer. Study in general: Consistent detection of more beta-chain than alpha-chain sequences was observed. In raw reads, more than eight appearances on average were recorded for each unique TCR and UMI combination.

One entry per CDR3 protein, called by TCRdb with MiXCR from the 5' RACE reads. The sample comprises about 16,000 distinct CDR3 sequences, about 6.8% of which are singletons, and 20% rests with the top ten. The study's findings and limits: Tumor T cells had an estimated coverage that came to about 6.5% for alpha chains and around 13% for beta chains. Tumor mutation count correlated with how many alpha and beta TCRs expanded intratumorally.

The CDR3 totals 15 residues. CDR1 is SGDLS and CDR2 is YYNGEE in the germline V gene. V was clipped by 1 base and J by 7 bases, with 15 bases between them. Time point: sample taken at primary tumor resection. Whole RNA, isolated from tumor, nontumor lung or frozen PBMC, was sequenced without prior sorting. The genes are TRBV9 and TRBJ2-1; D not certain. The TCR was taken from a female donor with early-stage non-small cell lung cancer. The sequencing here drew on lung tumor tissue, taken at surgery. The CDR3 sequence is CASSVRAGGINEQFF. The CDR3 nucleotides are TGTGCCAGCAGCGTAAGGGCAGGTGGGATAAATGAGCAGTTCTTC.